These T cell receptor beta chains were read from a single sample in a study of response to subunit inactivated influenza vaccine. TCRdb re-called the RT-PCR reads with MiXCR, one entry per CDR3 protein. Of about 570,000 distinct CDR3 sequences in the sample, roughly 12% were seen once. The material was PBMCs from blood, obtained on the day of vaccination. These TCRs come from a man aged 50-59 years who received an inactivated influenza vaccine. The CDR3 runs from the conserved cysteine through the conserved F or W. A D gene is named only where the DNA matches it firmly. Clone size is shown for a subset of rows, as once, few, many or a class of expanded clone.

v_gene	abundance	d_gene	j_gene	CDR3nt	CDR3aa
TRBV7-9	few	.	TRBJ1-6	TGTGCCAGCAGCAAAGATGGGGGAGGATCACCCCTCCACTTT	CASSKDGGGSPLHF
TRBV5-5	many	TRBD1	TRBJ1-4	TGTGCCAGCAGCTTTACAGGGGGGAATGAAAAACTGTTTTTT	CASSFTGGNEKLFF
TRBV18	many	TRBD1	TRBJ1-4	TGTGCCAGCTCACCAAACGAACAGGGGTTCACTAATGAAAAACTGTTTTTT	CASSPNEQGFTNEKLFF
TRBV20-1	.	TRBD1	TRBJ2-1	TGCAGTGCTAGGACGACAGGGGAAGGGGTGAATGAGCAGTTCTTC	CSARTTGEGVNEQFF
TRBV25-1	.	TRBD1	TRBJ2-4	TGTGCCAGCAAAAGGACAGGGGGAAAAAACATGCAGTACTTC	CASKRTGGKNMQYF
TRBV20-1	few	TRBD2	TRBJ2-5	TGCAGTGCTAACAGAGCGGGAAGAGACCAAGAGACCCAGTACTTC	CSANRAGRDQETQYF
TRBV7-2	.	.	TRBJ2-1	TGTGCCAGCAGCTCTGATTCTTACTCCTACAATGAGCAGTTCTTC	CASSSDSYSYNEQFF
TRBV20-1	few	.	TRBJ2-1	TGCAGTGCTAGAGGATCTAGCGCCAGCTCCTACAATGAGCAGTTCTTC	CSARGSSASSYNEQFF
TRBV19	.	.	TRBJ1-4	TGTGCCAGTAGTGGAAGGAGGGCTAATGAAAAACTGTTTTTT	CASSGRRANEKLFF
TRBV5-1	many	.	TRBJ1-4	TGCGCCAGCAGCTTGGACAGGAGCAATGAAAAACTGTTTTTT	CASSLDRSNEKLFF
TRBV5-1	.	TRBD2	TRBJ2-1	TGCGCCAGCAGCCCCAACGGGGGGGGGCAGTTCTTC	CASSPNGGGQFF
TRBV10-2	few	TRBD1	TRBJ2-5	TGCGCCAGCAGTGAGTCCGGCCCCGGGACAGTATACGGGGAGACCCAGTACTTC	CASSESGPGTVYGETQYF
TRBV28	.	.	TRBJ2-7	TGTGCCAGCAGCCAAACGGGACTCCTGCATACCTACGAGCAGTACTTC	CASSQTGLLHTYEQYF
TRBV20-1	many	.	TRBJ1-4	TGCAGTGCTAGAGATCCAGGAAGGGGCAATGAAAAACTGTTTTTT	CSARDPGRGNEKLFF
TRBV6-1	.	.	TRBJ2-5	TGTGCCAGCAGTATAGGGGCCCGGCGGTTGGGGACCCAGTACTTC	CASSIGARRLGTQYF
TRBV27	.	.	TRBJ1-3	TGTGCCAGCAGGGGGGGGTTCTCTGGAAACACCATATATTTT	CASRGGFSGNTIYF
TRBV12-3/TRBV12-4	many	TRBD2	TRBJ2-1	TGTGCCAGCAGTACCTTAGCGGGAGTCCCCCAGGATGAGCAGTTCTTC	CASSTLAGVPQDEQFF
TRBV5-6	.	.	TRBJ2-1	TGTGCCAGCATCTCGAACAGGATCACCTCCTACAATGAGCAGTTCTTC	CASISNRITSYNEQFF
TRBV20-1	.	.	TRBJ2-3	TGCAGTGCGGAGCGGAGTGGCGGTGGGACAGATACGCAGTATTTT	CSAERSGGGTDTQYF
TRBV6-5	.	.	TRBJ2-3	TGTGCCAGCAGTTACTCGGAGCTGCCCCCAGATACGCAGTATTTT	CASSYSELPPDTQYF
TRBV14	few	.	TRBJ2-7	TGTGCCAGCACCCCGAGCTCCTCAGCCTACGAGCAGTACTTC	CASTPSSSAYEQYF
TRBV15	.	TRBD1	TRBJ1-5	TGTGCCACCAGCAGTAGGGGACAGGGAAGTCAGCCCCAGCATTTT	CATSSRGQGSQPQHF
TRBV18	.	.	TRBJ2-5	TGTGCCAGCTCACCACGGGCTAGCAGTCAAGAGACCCAGTACTTC	CASSPRASSQETQYF
TRBV28	few	TRBD1	TRBJ2-7	TGTGCCAGCAGTTCAACTGGGACAGGGACTTACGAGCAGTACTTC	CASSSTGTGTYEQYF
TRBV2	few	TRBD1	TRBJ2-1	TGTGCCAGCAGCTTGACAGGGCCGCAGTTCTTC	CASSLTGPQFF
TRBV20-1	.	.	TRBJ2-7	TGCAGTGCTACTGGTGAAGAGGGAGGAGACTACGAGCAGTACTTC	CSATGEEGGDYEQYF
TRBV29-1	few	TRBD2	TRBJ2-5	TGCAGCGTTGAAGATCGAGGGGATAAGGGACTAGCGGGAGAAGAGACCCAGTACTTC	CSVEDRGDKGLAGEETQYF
TRBV4-1	few	.	TRBJ2-3	TGCGCCAGCAGCCATGAAATTGGGGGGCGCGAGACAGATACGCAGTATTTT	CASSHEIGGRETDTQYF
TRBV12-3/TRBV12-4	.	TRBD2	TRBJ2-7	TGTGCCAGCAGCCGAAGGTCACTAGCGGGGAGTTACGAGCAGTACTTC	CASSRRSLAGSYEQYF
TRBV7-2	few	TRBD2	TRBJ2-1	TGTGCCAGCAGCACAAGGAGACTAGCGGTAAACAATGAGCAGTTCTTC	CASSTRRLAVNNEQFF
TRBV7-2	few	TRBD2	TRBJ2-1	TGTGCCAGCAGCTCTCTAGCGGGAGAAATCTACAATGAGCAGTTCTTC	CASSSLAGEIYNEQFF
TRBV30	many	.	TRBJ2-4	TGTGCCTGGAGTGCGGCCAAAAACATTCAGTACTTC	CAWSAAKNIQYF
TRBV7-2	.	.	TRBJ1-1	TGTGCCACCAGCTTAGCCATATTTGAAGCTTTCTTT	CATSLAIFEAFF
TRBV6-2/TRBV6-3	many	.	TRBJ1-5	TGTGCCAGCAAACCCGCCAAGATTGATCAGCCCCAGCATTTT	CASKPAKIDQPQHF
TRBV12-3/TRBV12-4	few	.	TRBJ2-1	TGTGCCAGCAGTCCGACTCTGAGAAGTGAGCAGTTCTTC	CASSPTLRSEQFF
TRBV7-2	few	TRBD2	TRBJ2-2	TGTGCCAGCAGCTTTACTAGCGGGACCACCGGGGAGCTGTTTTTT	CASSFTSGTTGELFF
TRBV4-2	few	TRBD2	TRBJ2-5	TGTGCCAGCAGCCCACCGGGACTAGTTTCCCAGTACTTC	CASSPPGLVSQYF
TRBV4-3	.	TRBD1	TRBJ2-2	TGCGCCAGCAGCCAAGAGAGGGCTACAGGGGGATACACCGGGGAGCTGTTTTTT	CASSQERATGGYTGELFF
TRBV4-3	.	.	TRBJ2-1	TGCGCCAGCAGCCAAGATTTGGAAGTGAGTGAGCAGTTCTTC	CASSQDLEVSEQFF
TRBV20-1	.	.	TRBJ2-1	TGCAGTACACCCTTTGAGGGGGTAGGGACTCTGGACAATGAGCAGTTCTTC	CSTPFEGVGTLDNEQFF
TRBV19	few	.	TRBJ2-7	TGTGCCAGTAGTATGAAAGGGGGCTACGAGCAGTACTTC	CASSMKGGYEQYF
TRBV5-1	few	.	TRBJ1-6	TGCGCCAGCCGGTGGACGGATAATTCACCCCTCCACTTT	CASRWTDNSPLHF
TRBV6-5	.	TRBD1	TRBJ2-2	TGTGCCAGCACTAAAGGGGGCCGGGAGCTGTTTTTT	CASTKGGRELFF
TRBV20-1	few	.	TRBJ2-3	TGCAGTGCTAGAGTCTTAAGACGGCGGGCTAGCACAGATACGCAGTATTTT	CSARVLRRRASTDTQYF
TRBV28	.	.	TRBJ2-7	TGTGCCAGCGACGGGGGCGCGACCTACGAGCAGTACTTC	CASDGGATYEQYF
TRBV2	.	.	TRBJ2-5	TGTGCCAGCAGTGGGTCGGAAGAGACCCAGTACTTC	CASSGSEETQYF
TRBV20-1	many	.	TRBJ2-7	TGCAGTGCTAGAGATACGCGGGCTCCCTCCTACGAGCAGTACTTC	CSARDTRAPSYEQYF
TRBV5-1	many	TRBD2	TRBJ2-7	TGCGCCAGCACCCAAGGACTAGCGGGGGGACTTGGGACCTACGAGCAGTACTTC	CASTQGLAGGLGTYEQYF
TRBV7-2	.	.	TRBJ2-5	TGTGCCAGCAGGCTACTCACCGAGACCCAGTACTTC	CASRLLTETQYF
TRBV7-2	.	.	TRBJ2-7	TGTGCCAGCAGCTTCATCTCGGGCTACGAGCAGTACTTC	CASSFISGYEQYF
TRBV5-6	many	.	TRBJ2-5	TGTGCCAGCAGCATCGGAATGGGCGAGACCCAGTACTTC	CASSIGMGETQYF
TRBV12-3/TRBV12-4	.	.	TRBJ2-5	TGTGCCAGCGGCTGGCGACCCAAAGAGACCCAGTACTTC	CASGWRPKETQYF
TRBV6-1	few	.	TRBJ2-1	TGTGCCAGCAGGGGGAACAGGGTGGATGGTGAGCAGTTCTTC	CASRGNRVDGEQFF
TRBV19	few	TRBD2	TRBJ2-2	TGTGCCAGTAGTACACTAGCGGGAGGTTCCGGGGAGCTGTTTTTT	CASSTLAGGSGELFF
TRBV19	once	TRBD2	TRBJ2-1	TGTGCCAGTAGTATCCAGCGGGGGTGGGATGAGCAGTTCTTC	CASSIQRGWDEQFF